Listed below are T cell receptor beta chains from one sample, sequenced in a study of cytomegalovirus exposure and HLA in healthy donors. Repertoires were generated with immunoSEQ multiplex PCR, while TCRdb's copy carries only in-frame clones and drops some. Of roughly 100,000 clones listed, roughly 75% are singletons. The sample taken for sequencing was PBMCs. The origin of the receptors is a man aged 40-50 years in good health and CMV-seronegative. The CDR3 runs from the conserved cysteine through the conserved F or W. A D gene is named only where the DNA matches it firmly. Part of the rows lack a size; the others show once, few, many or a class for expanded clones.

v_gene: TRBV4-1
j_gene: TRBJ1-1
abundance: NA
d_gene: NA
CDR3nt: TGCGCCAGCAGCCAGGCTGGGGTCCGCGGGGGGGACACTGAAGCTTTCTTT
CDR3aa: CASSQAGVRGGDTEAFF

v_gene: TRBV6-5
j_gene: TRBJ1-2
abundance: NA
d_gene: NA
CDR3nt: TGTGCCAGCAGTTCCAGGACAGCGGGCTACACCTTC
CDR3aa: CASSSRTAGYTF

v_gene: TRBV9
j_gene: TRBJ2-6
abundance: NA
d_gene: NA
CDR3nt: TGTGCCAGCAGCGTTCCGGGGGTCCTGACTTTC
CDR3aa: CASSVPGVLTF

v_gene: TRBV7-8
j_gene: TRBJ2-7
abundance: NA
d_gene: NA
CDR3nt: TGTGCCAGCAGCTTAGATCTTGCGGGCGAGCAGTACTTC
CDR3aa: CASSLDLAGEQYF

v_gene: TRBV4-2
j_gene: TRBJ1-2
abundance: few
d_gene: TRBD1
CDR3nt: TGTGCCAGCAGCCAAGAGCCAGGGGGCCCCTATGGCTACACCTTC
CDR3aa: CASSQEPGGPYGYTF

v_gene: TRBV18
j_gene: TRBJ1-4
abundance: few
d_gene: NA
CDR3nt: TGTGCCAGCTCATTCAAGGGTGCGGGTGAAAAACTGTTTTTT
CDR3aa: CASSFKGAGEKLFF

v_gene: TRBV6-1
j_gene: TRBJ1-5
abundance: NA
d_gene: TRBD1
CDR3nt: TGTGCCAGCACCAGGACAGGGGACCGTCAGCCCCAGCATTTT
CDR3aa: CASTRTGDRQPQHF

v_gene: TRBV2
j_gene: TRBJ2-7
abundance: NA
d_gene: NA
CDR3nt: TGTGCCAGCAGTGTTAGCACCCCCTACGAGCAGTACTTC
CDR3aa: CASSVSTPYEQYF

v_gene: TRBV7-3
j_gene: TRBJ2-2
abundance: NA
d_gene: TRBD2
CDR3nt: TGTGCCAGCAGCTTAACTAGCGGGGGGGCCCGGTCCGGGGAGCTGTTTTTT
CDR3aa: CASSLTSGGARSGELFF

v_gene: TRBV5-1
j_gene: TRBJ1-2
abundance: NA
d_gene: NA
CDR3nt: TGCGCCAGCAGCTCGGAGGGCACAAGCATCTATGGCTACACCTTC
CDR3aa: CASSSEGTSIYGYTF

v_gene: TRBV6-5
j_gene: TRBJ1-2
abundance: NA
d_gene: NA
CDR3nt: TGTGCCAGCAGTTACTACTCGCGGGGCGCCAGCTATGGCTACACCTTC
CDR3aa: CASSYYSRGASYGYTF

v_gene: TRBV12-5
j_gene: TRBJ1-6
abundance: NA
d_gene: NA
CDR3nt: TGTGCTAGTGGTTTGCAGGGTTCGGAATCACCCCTCCACTTT
CDR3aa: CASGLQGSESPLHF

v_gene: TRBV19
j_gene: TRBJ1-5
abundance: NA
d_gene: NA
CDR3nt: TGTGCCAGTAGTATAGAAGCGGGGAGGAATCAGCCCCAGCATTTT
CDR3aa: CASSIEAGRNQPQHF

v_gene: TRBV12-5
j_gene: TRBJ1-3
abundance: NA
d_gene: TRBD1
CDR3nt: TGTGCTAGTGGTTCATTCAGGGGGCCTGGAAACACCATATATTTT
CDR3aa: CASGSFRGPGNTIYF

v_gene: TRBV19
j_gene: TRBJ1-4
abundance: NA
d_gene: TRBD1
CDR3nt: TGTGCCAGTAGCCGTACAGGGGGCTTAATCCGACTGTTTTTT
CDR3aa: CASSRTGGLIRLFF

v_gene: TRBV21-1
j_gene: TRBJ2-5
abundance: NA
d_gene: NA
CDR3nt: TGTGCCAGCAGCACCTTCTCTAGCGTCGGGGAGACCCAGTACTTC
CDR3aa: CASSTFSSVGETQYF

v_gene: TRBV21-1
j_gene: TRBJ2-3
abundance: NA
d_gene: NA
CDR3nt: TGTGCCAGCAGCCCCTGCCCTTTGGCGGGGGTCACAGATACGCAGTATTTT
CDR3aa: CASSPCPLAGVTDTQYF

v_gene: TRBV19
j_gene: TRBJ1-5
abundance: NA
d_gene: NA
CDR3nt: TGTGCCAGTAGGGACAGATTGAATCAGCCCCAGCATTTT
CDR3aa: CASRDRLNQPQHF

v_gene: TRBV10-3
j_gene: TRBJ1-2
abundance: few
d_gene: NA
CDR3nt: TGTGCCATCAGTGTAGGAGGCTTCTATGGCTACACCTTC
CDR3aa: CAISVGGFYGYTF

v_gene: TRBV6-1
j_gene: TRBJ1-1
abundance: NA
d_gene: NA
CDR3nt: TGTGCCAGCACCCTGGAGGGGAACACTGAAGCTTTCTTT
CDR3aa: CASTLEGNTEAFF

v_gene: TRBV4-1
j_gene: TRBJ1-2
abundance: few
d_gene: TRBD1
CDR3nt: TGCGCCAGCAGTCGCGCTGGGACAGGGGGGAACTATGGCTACACCTTC
CDR3aa: CASSRAGTGGNYGYTF

v_gene: TRBV19
j_gene: TRBJ1-1
abundance: NA
d_gene: NA
CDR3nt: TGTGCCAGTAACCTGCAGGCCAGACAGAACACTGAAGCTTTCTTT
CDR3aa: CASNLQARQNTEAFF

v_gene: TRBV9
j_gene: TRBJ1-5
abundance: NA
d_gene: NA
CDR3nt: TGTGCCAGCAGCCCCCGTCAGCCCCAGCATTTT
CDR3aa: CASSPRQPQHF

v_gene: TRBV18
j_gene: TRBJ1-4
abundance: NA
d_gene: NA
CDR3nt: TGTGCCAGCTCACCACAGGGAGAGGAAAAACTGTTTTTT
CDR3aa: CASSPQGEEKLFF

v_gene: TRBV4-1
j_gene: TRBJ2-7
abundance: once
d_gene: TRBD1
CDR3nt: TGCGCCAGCAGCCCGTTGGGACAGCAAGGGTTCCGCGAGCAGTACTTC
CDR3aa: CASSPLGQQGFREQYF

v_gene: TRBV5-8
j_gene: TRBJ2-1
abundance: NA
d_gene: TRBD1
CDR3nt: TGTGCCAGCAGGCGTAAGAGTACAGGGGGCAGCGAGCAGTTCTTC
CDR3aa: CASRRKSTGGSEQFF

v_gene: TRBV2
j_gene: TRBJ2-7
abundance: few
d_gene: TRBD2
CDR3nt: TGTGCCAGCAGCGAGGGACTAGCGGGAAAGGACGAGCAGTACTTC
CDR3aa: CASSEGLAGKDEQYF

v_gene: TRBV11-2
j_gene: TRBJ1-1
abundance: NA
d_gene: TRBD1
CDR3nt: TGTGCCAGCAGCTCTACGACAGGGGGCACGAACACTGAAGCTTTCTTT
CDR3aa: CASSSTTGGTNTEAFF

v_gene: TRBV27
j_gene: TRBJ1-4
abundance: NA
d_gene: TRBD1
CDR3nt: TGTGCCAGCAGTTTATTAGGGGGCACTAATGAAAAACTGTTTTTT
CDR3aa: CASSLLGGTNEKLFF

v_gene: TRBV11-1
j_gene: TRBJ1-1
abundance: NA
d_gene: TRBD1
CDR3nt: TGTGCCAGCAGCTTCAGCAGGGGGCACACTGAAGCTTTCTTT
CDR3aa: CASSFSRGHTEAFF

v_gene: TRBV2
j_gene: TRBJ2-7
abundance: once
d_gene: TRBD1
CDR3nt: TGTGCCAGCACCTTAGGACAGGGGCTCTACGAGCAGTACTTC
CDR3aa: CASTLGQGLYEQYF

v_gene: TRBV2
j_gene: TRBJ2-5
abundance: NA
d_gene: TRBD2
CDR3nt: TGTGCCAGCAGTACACTAGCGGGGGGGCTGGAGACCCAGTACTTC
CDR3aa: CASSTLAGGLETQYF

v_gene: TRBV19
j_gene: TRBJ2-7
abundance: NA
d_gene: TRBD1
CDR3nt: TGTGCCAGTAGTACGCCGGGACAGGGCTACGAGCAGTACTTC
CDR3aa: CASSTPGQGYEQYF

v_gene: TRBV5-1
j_gene: TRBJ2-3
abundance: NA
d_gene: NA
CDR3nt: TGCGCCAGCAGCTTGGGGGTCCAGACCTCCACAGATACGCAGTACTTT
CDR3aa: CASSLGVQTSTDTQYF

v_gene: TRBV7-6
j_gene: TRBJ1-1
abundance: NA
d_gene: NA
CDR3nt: TGTGCCAGCAGCAGGAGGGAGGGTGAAGCTTTCTTT
CDR3aa: CASSRREGEAFF

v_gene: TRBV5-6
j_gene: TRBJ2-1
abundance: NA
d_gene: TRBD2
CDR3nt: TGTGCCAGCAGCTTGGTAGGTTCTAGCGGGAGCAATGAGCAGTTCTTC
CDR3aa: CASSLVGSSGSNEQFF

v_gene: TRBV7-8
j_gene: TRBJ1-6
abundance: NA
d_gene: TRBD1
CDR3nt: TGTGCCAGCAGCCCACAGACAGGGCAAGGATCACCCCTCCACTTT
CDR3aa: CASSPQTGQGSPLHF

v_gene: TRBV7-2
j_gene: TRBJ2-5
abundance: NA
d_gene: TRBD2
CDR3nt: TGTGCCACCGTTGAGGGCGGGGGGAGAGAGACCCAGTACTTC
CDR3aa: CATVEGGGRETQYF

v_gene: TRBV4-1
j_gene: TRBJ2-3
abundance: few
d_gene: TRBD2
CDR3nt: TGCGCCAGCAGCCGATACGGGGGGTCCACAGATACGCAGTATTTT
CDR3aa: CASSRYGGSTDTQYF

v_gene: TRBV9
j_gene: TRBJ2-3
abundance: once
d_gene: TRBD2
CDR3nt: TGTGCCAGCAGACCCCGACTAGCGAGCACAGATACGCAGTATTTT
CDR3aa: CASRPRLASTDTQYF

v_gene: TRBV2
j_gene: TRBJ1-1
abundance: few
d_gene: NA
CDR3nt: TGTGCCAGCAGTGAGGGTGGGGGTTGGGGGAGGAAGACTGAAGCTTTCTTT
CDR3aa: CASSEGGGWGRKTEAFF

v_gene: TRBV16
j_gene: TRBJ2-7
abundance: NA
d_gene: TRBD2
CDR3nt: TGTGCCAGCAGCCTCGTGACTAGCGGGGTTGAGCAGTACTTC
CDR3aa: CASSLVTSGVEQYF

v_gene: TRBV12-5
j_gene: TRBJ2-7
abundance: NA
d_gene: TRBD2
CDR3nt: TGTGCTAGTGGCCCCTCTAGCGGACCCTACGAGCAGTACTTC
CDR3aa: CASGPSSGPYEQYF

v_gene: TRBV9
j_gene: TRBJ2-5
abundance: NA
d_gene: TRBD1
CDR3nt: TGTGCCAGCACTAGACAGGGGGTCCCAGAGGAGACCCAGTACTTC
CDR3aa: CASTRQGVPEETQYF

v_gene: TRBV15
j_gene: TRBJ2-1
abundance: few
d_gene: NA
CDR3nt: TGTGCCACCAGCAGGGGCGACAGCGACCTCTCCTACAATGAGCAGTTCTTC
CDR3aa: CATSRGDSDLSYNEQFF

v_gene: TRBV18
j_gene: TRBJ1-5
abundance: NA
d_gene: TRBD1
CDR3nt: TGTGCCAGCTCACCAAGCTCAGGGGGCCCCAATCAGCCCCAGCATTTT
CDR3aa: CASSPSSGGPNQPQHF

v_gene: TRBV7-8
j_gene: TRBJ2-1
abundance: NA
d_gene: NA
CDR3nt: TGTGCCAGCAGTTTCCCGGTCTCCTACAATGAGCAGTTCTTC
CDR3aa: CASSFPVSYNEQFF